Each of the 23 T cell receptor beta chains below was sequenced from the same sample in a study of shared T cell receptors in the human thymus. Assay used: immunoSEQ multiplex PCR; TCRdb lists only in-frame clones, some missing. The sample carries 630,000 or so clones, more than 75% recorded once. These sequences were also reported in another study, on human thymus T cells.

Input material: thymocytes. The origin of the receptors is a boy younger than two with a congenital heart defect.

On this clone itself: Other nucleotide sequences in the sample specify the same CDR3. The chain combines TRBV4-3 with TRBJ2-7, with TRBD2 matching over 9 bases. CDR1 and CDR2 (germline): LGHNA, YSLEER. The length of the CDR3 is 15 residues. V dropped 0 bases and J dropped 4; count of bases not matched to a gene: 4. CDR3 nucleotide sequence: TGCGCCAGCAGCCAAGATGGCGGGGGGGCTTACGAGCAGTACTTC. Translated: CASSQDGGGAYEQYF.

The V and J genes are TRBV19 and TRBJ2-1; 7 bases match TRBD1. CDR1 and CDR2 from the germline V gene are LNHDA and SQIVND (reference sequence). The ends lost 2 bases at V and 0 bases at J; junction bases unmatched: 1. The CDR3 totals 15 residues. Here the CDR3 reads CASSIRDSSYNEQFF. CDR3 in DNA: TGTGCCAGTAGTATACGGGACAGCTCCTACAATGAGCAGTTCTTC.

This chain joins TRBV28 and TRBJ1-2, with TRBD1 identical over 9 bases. Per germline, CDR1 MDHEN and CDR2 SYDVKM. This CDR3 is built from 16 residues. V shed 7 bases, J shed 2 bases, and the junction held 11 bases outside the gene matches. CDR3 protein: CASNLEGDRANYGYTF. As DNA, the CDR3 is TGTGCCAGCAACCTAGAAGGGGACAGGGCGAACTATGGCTACACCTTC.

As to this clone: The same CDR3 arises from other DNA sequences in this sample as well. This chain uses TRBV28 with TRBJ2-5, with D unclear. CDR3 length: 11 amino acids. CDR1 and CDR2 from the germline V gene are MDHEN and SYDVKM. Trimming cost V 5 bases and J 5 bases, with 6 bases left between them. The CDR3 here is CASSLQETQYF. In DNA, the CDR3 is TGTGCCAGCAGTCTCCAGGAGACCCAGTACTTC.

The chain employs TRBV6-5 and TRBJ2-1; the D gene is possibly TRBD2 (6 bases). Germline loops: CDR1 MNHEY, CDR2 SVGAGI. Trimming took off 0 bases at V and 7 bases at J, with 7 bases between the two ends. The CDR3 is 13 amino acids. The CDR3 loop is CASSYSTSNEQFF. CDR3 nucleotide sequence: TGTGCCAGCAGTTACTCGACTAGTAATGAGCAGTTCTTC.

This rearrangement joins TRBV25-1 to TRBJ2-5; unclear D gene. Germline CDR1 reads MGHDK; CDR2 reads SYGVNS. Trimming shortened V by 1 base and J by 2 bases, and 8 bases separated the two germline ends. CDR3 length: 14 residues. DNA for the CDR3: TGTGCCAGCAGTGAATTCCCCTTACAAGAGACCCAGTACTTC. It translates to CASSEFPLQETQYF.

The rearrangement links TRBV28 to TRBJ1-3; D not resolved. This CDR3 region has 17 residues. Trimming took 2 bases from V and 1 from J, leaving 15 bases between them. The germline V gene has CDR1 MDHEN and CDR2 SYDVKM. CDR3 amino acids: CASSLRLRSRSGNTIYF. DNA for the CDR3: TGTGCCAGCAGTTTAAGGCTGAGGAGTCGGTCTGGAAACACCATATATTTT.

The chain is built from TRBV27 and TRBJ2-7; 8 nucleotides match TRBD2. The J segment lost 0 bases and the V segment lost 7 bases, leaving 11 bases of the junction unmatched. CDR3 length equals 16 residues. Germline CDR1 reads MNHEY; CDR2 reads SMNVEV (reference sequence). The CDR3 here is CASNPRAGALSYEQYF. For the CDR3, the DNA is TGTGCCAGCAATCCCCGAGCGGGAGCCCTCTCCTACGAGCAGTACTTC.

The rearrangement links TRBV11-1 to TRBJ2-7; the match to TRBD1 covers 9 bases. The germline CDR1 and CDR2 sequences are SGHAT and FQDESV (reference sequence). V shed 5 bases and J 4 bases; nucleotides not matched to a gene: 6. This CDR3 comprises 14 residues. DNA of the CDR3: TGTGCCAGCAGCCCTGGGACAGGGCAGTACGAGCAGTACTTC. Amino acids: CASSPGTGQYEQYF.

The V call is TRBV4-3, the J call TRBJ2-3, with 12 bases lining up with TRBD1. V was clipped by 0 bases and J by 2 bases; unmatched bases: 9. This CDR3 has 19 amino acids. Per the germline V gene, CDR1 is LGHNA and CDR2 is YSLEER. The CDR3 DNA follows: TGCGCCAGCAGCCAAGAAAGTGGACCGGGACAGGGGGCCACAGATACGCAGTATTTT. Translation gives CASSQESGPGQGATDTQYF.

CDR3 sequence (DNA): TGTGCCAGCCGCCCGGGGCGGGATCACAATGAGCAGTTCTTC. Protein: CASRPGRDHNEQFF. The chain has TRBV19 and TRBJ2-1, with D maybe TRBD2 (6 bases). The germline V and J ends were trimmed by 9 bases and 5 bases, with 17 bases remaining between them. This CDR3 is 14 amino acids long. Germline CDR1 and CDR2: LNHDA and SQIVND (reference sequence).

The V and J genes are TRBV4-2 and TRBJ2-7, with 8 bases identical to TRBD1. CDR3 length equals 19 residues. CDR1 and CDR2 (germline): LGHNA, YNFKEQ. V trimming: 0 bases; J trimming: 5 bases; junction bases outside the gene matches: 18. CDR3 nucleotides: TGTGCCAGCAGCCAAGATCAGAGGACAGGGAGCCTCTCCAGTCACGAGCAGTACTTC. Translated: CASSQDQRTGSLSSHEQYF.

The CDR3 sequence: CASRSAGVGYNEQFF. CDR3 DNA sequence: TGTGCCAGCAGGTCTGCGGGGGTGGGTTACAATGAGCAGTTCTTC. J is TRBJ2-1 and V is TRBV5-4, with TRBD2 matching over 7 bases. The V gene end was trimmed by 5 bases and the J gene end by 4 bases; junction bases not matched to a gene: 9. Germline CDR1 is SGHNT and CDR2 is YYREEE (reference sequence). This CDR3 has 15 residues.

DNA of the CDR3: TGTGCCAGCAGCTTGGGCGGGCCGAAACATTGGACAGGGGCCTACGAGCAGTACTTC. Translation gives CASSLGGPKHWTGAYEQYF. V gene TRBV5-6 combines with J gene TRBJ2-7; 9 bases map to TRBD1. The germline gives CDR1 SGHDT, CDR2 YYEEEE. V shed 0 bases, J shed 2 bases, and the junction held 15 bases outside the gene matches. This CDR3 comprises 19 residues.

The chain links TRBV5-1 to TRBJ2-7, with TRBD1 matching over 7 bases. The CDR3 length is 15 residues. Germline lookup yields CDR1 SGHRS and CDR2 YFSETQ. V shed 0 bases, J shed 2 bases, and the junction held 5 bases outside the gene matches. The CDR3 bases are TGCGCCAGCAGCTTGGTGACAGGGATCCCCTACGAGCAGTACTTC. Residues: CASSLVTGIPYEQYF.

V is TRBV10-3 and J is TRBJ2-7; the match to TRBD2 covers 9 bases. Germline-derived CDR1 and CDR2 are ENHRY and SYGVKD. The V segment lost 3 bases and the J segment 6 bases; nucleotides outside the gene matches: 9. The length of the CDR3 is 15 residues. In DNA form, the CDR3 reads TGTGCCATCAGTGATGGAGTTGGCGGGAGGGGCGAGCAGTACTTC. The encoded protein is CAISDGVGGRGEQYF.

The chain is built from TRBV2 and TRBJ2-5; D is undetermined. The CDR3 has 13 amino acids. V was clipped by 1 base and J by 1 base, with 4 bases between them. Germline lookup yields CDR1 SNHLY and CDR2 FYNNEI. CDR3 residues: CASSEGAQETQYF. DNA for the CDR3: TGTGCCAGCAGTGAAGGGGCCCAAGAGACCCAGTACTTC.

This chain joins TRBV7-9 and TRBJ2-5; 10 positions match TRBD1. Germline V gene lookup returns CDR1 SEHNR and CDR2 FQNEAQ (reference sequence). The length of the CDR3 is 15 residues. Trimming at V came to 6 bases and at J to 5 bases, leaving 9 bases not matched to a gene. The CDR3 loop is CASRGQDRGLETQYF. The CDR3, as DNA: TGTGCCAGCAGGGGGCAGGACAGGGGGTTGGAGACCCAGTACTTC. The full variable domain, in which reference TRBV7-9 and TRBJ2-5 provide the parts outside the CDR3, is DTGVSQNPRHKITKRGQNVTFRCDPISEHNRLYWYRQTLGQGPEFLTYFQNEAQLEKSRLLSDRFSAERPKGSFSTLEIQRTEQGDSAMYLCASRGQDRGLETQYFGPGTRLLVL.

This rearrangement joins TRBV4-3 to TRBJ2-7; 10 bases align to TRBD2. This CDR3 has 15 amino acids. The J segment lost 0 bases and the V segment lost 4 bases, leaving 3 bases of the junction unmatched. Germline CDR1 and CDR2: LGHNA and YSLEER. CDR3 sequence reads: CASSRASGGSYEQYF. The CDR3 DNA reads TGCGCCAGCAGCCGAGCTAGCGGGGGCTCCTACGAGCAGTACTTC.

V gene TRBV7-3 combines with J gene TRBJ1-1, with a possible D match to TRBD1 (5 bases). V dropped 5 bases and J dropped 7 bases, with 8 bases sitting between them. This CDR3 has 11 residues. The germline V gene has CDR1 SGHTA and CDR2 FQGTGA. The CDR3 here is CASSHQGEAFF. For the CDR3, the DNA is TGTGCCAGCAGCCATCAGGGTGAAGCTTTCTTT.

This clone was seen only once. This chain joins TRBV2 and TRBJ2-7, with 7 bases aligning to TRBD2. The V and J ends lost 1 base and 6 bases, in that order; junction bases with no gene match: 6. CDR1 and CDR2 from the germline V gene are SNHLY and FYNNEI. The CDR3 totals 14 residues. In nucleotides, the CDR3 is TGTGCCAGCAGTGAAGGCGGGAGCCCCATCGAGCAGTACTTC. Encoded protein: CASSEGGSPIEQYF.

As DNA, the CDR3 is TGTGCCAGCAGTTTTCGGGTGACCTCTGGAAACACCATATATTTT. It is translated as CASSFRVTSGNTIYF. The gene calls are TRBV28 and TRBJ1-3; D gene unclear. Trimming left V 3 bases short and J 0 bases short, with 9 bases between. The CDR3 loop spans 15 amino acids. From germline, CDR1 is MDHEN and CDR2 SYDVKM.

The rearrangement links TRBV19 to TRBJ2-7; maybe TRBD1 (6 bases). Deletions cut 5 bases from V and 4 bases from J, with 21 bases between. Germline V lookup: CDR1 LNHDA, CDR2 SQIVND (reference sequence). The CDR3 sequence is 16 residues long. The CDR3 region has the DNA TGTGCCAGTAGTGCCGATCCCGGGACAAGGCTGTACGAGCAGTACTTC. Residues: CASSADPGTRLYEQYF.